This passage covers 10 T cell receptor beta chains from one sample sequenced in a study of blood T cell repertoires in COVID-19. Method: immunoSEQ multiplex PCR; TCRdb's copy keeps in-frame clones and lacks some. The sample contains some 200,000 clones, roughly 84% of which appear only once. The sequenced sample was peripheral blood. Receptors were obtained from a woman in her sixties who had recovered from COVID-19.

The J gene is TRBJ2-1, the V gene TRBV5-1, with TRBD2 as a possible D gene (7 bases). CDR1 is SGHRS and CDR2 is YFSETQ in the germline V gene. The CDR3 runs 13 residues. V was pared by 2 bases and J by 9 bases, with 12 bases between. The CDR3 bases are TGCGCCAGCAGCTTTGCGGGGGCTAGTGAGCAGTTCTTC. It codes for CASSFAGASEQFF. The variable domain in full, with the rest retrieved from reference TRBV5-1 and TRBJ2-1, is KAGVTQTPRYLIKTRGQQVTLSCSPISGHRSVSWYQQTPGQGLQFLFEYFSETQRNKGNFPGRFSGRQFSNSRSEMNVSTLELGDSALYLCASSFAGASEQFFGPGTRLTVL.

V and J are TRBV13 and TRBJ1-3, with no clear D. The CDR3 consists of 13 residues. Germline V gene lookup returns CDR1 PRHDT and CDR2 FYEKMQ (reference sequence). The germline V and J ends were trimmed by 2 bases and 3 bases, with 5 bases remaining between them. DNA for the CDR3: TGTGCCAGCAGCTTATTCGGTGGAAACACCATATATTTT. This codes for CASSLFGGNTIYF.

V and J are TRBV11-3 and TRBJ2-1, with 9 bases fitting TRBD2. Germline CDR1 is SGHNT and CDR2 is YENEEA. Losses at the gene ends were 0 bases for V and 3 bases for J; bases not matched to a gene: 6. This CDR3 comprises 17 residues. The CDR3 region is CASSLDPLAGDYNEQFF. DNA for the CDR3: TGTGCCAGCAGCTTAGATCCTTTAGCGGGGGACTACAATGAGCAGTTCTTC.

The chain uses TRBV20-1 and TRBJ2-3; TRBD2 aligns across 9 bases. The CDR3 is 15 residues long. V gave up 3 bases and J gave up 4 bases; unmatched junction bases: 8. Germline V gives CDR1 DFQATT, CDR2 SNEGSKA (reference sequence). The CDR3 spells CSASVWTSVPDTQYF. The CDR3 nucleotides read TGCAGTGCTAGTGTATGGACTAGCGTCCCAGATACGCAGTATTTT.

The rearrangement uses TRBV7-2 and TRBJ2-1; maybe TRBD2 (5 bases). Trimming took 3 bases from V and 10 from J, leaving 10 bases between them. Germline CDR1 SGHTA, CDR2 FQGNSA. The CDR3 has 12 residues. The DNA of the CDR3 is TGTGCCAGCAGCTTTGTGCCGGGGGAGCAGTTCTTC. This codes for CASSFVPGEQFF.

The gene calls are TRBV5-1 and TRBJ1-3, with D tentatively TRBD1 (5 bases). V was pared by 1 base and J by 0 bases, with 5 bases between. This CDR3 has 14 amino acids. Per the germline V gene, CDR1 is SGHRS and CDR2 is YFSETQ. The CDR3 coding sequence is TGCGCCAGCAGCTTGAGGGGCTCTGGAAACACCATATATTTT. This sequence encodes CASSLRGSGNTIYF.

The V call is TRBV2, the J call TRBJ1-2; D unresolved. The CDR3 totals 13 residues. V was trimmed by 6 bases and J by 10 bases, leaving 18 bases between them. Per germline, CDR1 SNHLY and CDR2 FYNNEI. The CDR3 nucleotides are TGTGCCAGCAGCGCGGGCCCACCAACGGACTACACCTTC. This translates into CASSAGPPTDYTF.

This chain uses TRBV5-1 with TRBJ1-2; 11 bases are a match to TRBD1. Germline loops: CDR1 SGHRS, CDR2 YFSETQ. CDR3 length: 15 residues. Trimming at V came to 4 bases and at J to 3 bases, leaving 5 bases not matched to a gene. The CDR3 region has the DNA TGCGCCAGCAGCGCCGGGACAGGGGGACACTATGGCTACACCTTC. Its translation: CASSAGTGGHYGYTF.

This chain links TRBV19 with TRBJ2-7, with 7 bases fitting TRBD2. V was pared by 3 bases and J by 5 bases, with 4 bases of the junction left unmatched. The germline gives CDR1 LNHDA, CDR2 SQIVND (reference sequence). The CDR3 extends over 13 amino acids. CDR3 in amino acids: CASSMLAGHEQYF. The CDR3 DNA reads TGTGCCAGTAGTATGTTAGCGGGCCACGAGCAGTACTTC.

The chain has TRBV18 and TRBJ2-1; 12 nucleotides line up with TRBD1. The CDR3 has 15 residues. Germline loops: CDR1 KGHSH, CDR2 LQKENI. Trimming took 4 bases from V and 6 from J; bases not matched to a gene: 4. CDR3 DNA: TGTGCCAGCTCACACCGGGACAGGGGGCCCAATGAGCAGTTCTTC. Translated, it gives CASSHRDRGPNEQFF.